This note documents a single T cell receptor beta chain sequence. The antigen is undetermined. An end of the junction does not agree with germline; a read error may underlie this. The data belong to a study of human T cells and chemical hapten exposure. Background on the study: Predominantly women, the patients had alopecia areata, totalis or universalis.

Time point reported: pre-sensitization, week 0. Treatment defined: therapeutic diphenylcyclopropenone sensitization with weekly scalp DPC. Germline loops: CDR1 SSHAT, CDR2 FNYEAQ (reference sequence). This CDR3 comprises 14 residues. The library put unique molecular identifiers onto individual cDNA molecules. MiXCR was run by TCRdb on the RACE reads, yielding one entry per CDR3 protein. This table has about 59,000 distinct CDR3 sequences, around 11% appearing once. General observations from the study: Following DPC sensitization, TCRs present above 1 in 1000 frequency showed no change.

The V and J genes are TRBV7-7 and TRBJ2-5; 7 bases are shared with TRBD2. This sequence originates from a woman in her forties with alopecia areata. Some clones in this sample may be carry-over from other donors' samples. The sample consisted of whole blood, taken in connection with sensitization to the hapten diphenylcyclopropenone (DPC). The CDR3 nucleotides read TGTGCTAGCAGCCAAGCGGGGCCTCAAGAGACCCAGTACTTC. As protein: CASSQAGPQETQYF.